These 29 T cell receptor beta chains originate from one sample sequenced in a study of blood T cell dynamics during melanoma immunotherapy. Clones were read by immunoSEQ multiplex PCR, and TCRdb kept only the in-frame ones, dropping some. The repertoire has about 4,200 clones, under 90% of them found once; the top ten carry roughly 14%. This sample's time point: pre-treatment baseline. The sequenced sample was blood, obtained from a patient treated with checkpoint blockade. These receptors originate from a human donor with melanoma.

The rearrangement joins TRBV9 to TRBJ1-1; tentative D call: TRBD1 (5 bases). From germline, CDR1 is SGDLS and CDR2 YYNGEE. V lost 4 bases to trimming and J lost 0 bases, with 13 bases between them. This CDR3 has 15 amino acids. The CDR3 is CASSPQGSLNTEAFF. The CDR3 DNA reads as TGTGCCAGCAGCCCTCAGGGCAGTTTGAACACTGAAGCTTTCTTT.

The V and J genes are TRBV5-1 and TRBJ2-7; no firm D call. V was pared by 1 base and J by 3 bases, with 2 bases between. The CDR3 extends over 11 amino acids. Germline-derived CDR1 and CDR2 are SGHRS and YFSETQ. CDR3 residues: CASSLNYEQYF. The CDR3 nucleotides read TGCGCCAGCAGCTTGAACTACGAGCAGTACTTC.

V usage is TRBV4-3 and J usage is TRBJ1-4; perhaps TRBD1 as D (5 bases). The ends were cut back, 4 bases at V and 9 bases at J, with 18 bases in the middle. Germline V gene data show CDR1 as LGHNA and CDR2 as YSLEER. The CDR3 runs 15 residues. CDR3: CASSLGTGGDQKLFF. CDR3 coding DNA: TGCGCCAGCAGCCTCGGGACGGGCGGGGATCAAAAACTGTTTTTT.

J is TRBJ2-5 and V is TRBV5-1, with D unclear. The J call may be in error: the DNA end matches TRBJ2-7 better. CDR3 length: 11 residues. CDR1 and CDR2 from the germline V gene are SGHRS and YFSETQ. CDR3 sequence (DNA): TGCGCCAGCTTGTCCCCCTACGAGCAGTACTTC. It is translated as CASLSPYEQYF.

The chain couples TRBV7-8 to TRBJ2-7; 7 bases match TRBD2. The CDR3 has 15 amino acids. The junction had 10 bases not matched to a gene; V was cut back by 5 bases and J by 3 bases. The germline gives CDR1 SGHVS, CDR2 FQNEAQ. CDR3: CASSATPGGDYEQYF. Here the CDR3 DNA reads TGTGCCAGCAGCGCAACCCCGGGGGGAGACTACGAGCAGTACTTC.

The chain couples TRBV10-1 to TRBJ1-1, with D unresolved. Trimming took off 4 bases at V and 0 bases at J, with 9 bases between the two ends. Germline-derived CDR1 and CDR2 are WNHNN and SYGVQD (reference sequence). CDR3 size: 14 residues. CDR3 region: CASSVGALNTEAFF. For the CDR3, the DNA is TGCGCCAGCAGTGTAGGAGCATTGAACACTGAAGCTTTCTTT.

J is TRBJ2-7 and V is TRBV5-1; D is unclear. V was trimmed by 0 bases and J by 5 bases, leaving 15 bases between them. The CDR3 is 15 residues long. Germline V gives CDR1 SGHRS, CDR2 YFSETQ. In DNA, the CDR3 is TGCGCCAGCAGCTTGGAATCCCCCCGTATCCACGAGCAGTACTTC. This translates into CASSLESPRIHEQYF.

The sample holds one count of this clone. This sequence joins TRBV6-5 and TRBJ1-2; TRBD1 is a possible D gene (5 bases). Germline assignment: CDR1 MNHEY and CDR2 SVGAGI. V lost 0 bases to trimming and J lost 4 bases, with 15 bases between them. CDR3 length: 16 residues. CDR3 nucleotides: TGTGCCAGCAGTTACTCGTCGGCAGGGAGCAGCTATGGCTACACCTTC. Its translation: CASSYSSAGSSYGYTF.

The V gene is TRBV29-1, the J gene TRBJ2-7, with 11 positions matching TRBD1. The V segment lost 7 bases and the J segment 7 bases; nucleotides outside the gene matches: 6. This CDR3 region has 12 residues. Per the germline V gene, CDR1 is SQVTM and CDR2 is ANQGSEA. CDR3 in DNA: TGCAGCGGCAGGGACAGGGGGTTTGAGCAGTACTTC. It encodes CSGRDRGFEQYF.

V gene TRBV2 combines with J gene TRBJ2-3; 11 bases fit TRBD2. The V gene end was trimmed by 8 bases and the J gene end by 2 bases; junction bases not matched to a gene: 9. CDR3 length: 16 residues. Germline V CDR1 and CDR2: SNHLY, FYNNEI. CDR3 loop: CASRTGTSGFTDTQYF. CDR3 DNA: TGTGCCAGCCGAACCGGGACTAGCGGTTTCACAGATACGCAGTATTTT. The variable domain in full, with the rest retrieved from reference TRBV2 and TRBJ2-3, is EPEVTQTPSHQVTQMGQEVILRCVPISNHLYFYWYRQILGQKVEFLVSFYNNEISEKSEIFDDQFSVERPDGSNFTLKIRSTKLEDSAMYFCASRTGTSGFTDTQYFGPGTRLTVL.

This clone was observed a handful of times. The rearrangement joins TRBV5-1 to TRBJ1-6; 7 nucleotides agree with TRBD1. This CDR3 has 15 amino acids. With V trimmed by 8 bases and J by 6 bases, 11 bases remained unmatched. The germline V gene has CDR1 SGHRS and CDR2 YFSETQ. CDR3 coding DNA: TGCGCCAGTACACCTGCGACAGGGTTTAATTCACCCCTCCACTTT. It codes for CASTPATGFNSPLHF.

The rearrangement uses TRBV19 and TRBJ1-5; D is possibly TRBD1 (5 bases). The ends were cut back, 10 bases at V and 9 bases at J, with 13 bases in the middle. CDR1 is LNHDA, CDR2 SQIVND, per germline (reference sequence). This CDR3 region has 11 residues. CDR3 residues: CATSSRGPQHF. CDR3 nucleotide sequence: TGTGCCACTTCATCGAGGGGGCCCCAGCATTTT.

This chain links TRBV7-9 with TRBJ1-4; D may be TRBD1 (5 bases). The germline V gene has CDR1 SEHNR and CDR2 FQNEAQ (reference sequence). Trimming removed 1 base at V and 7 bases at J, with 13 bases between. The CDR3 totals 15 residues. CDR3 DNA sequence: TGTGCCAGCAGCTTAGTTGGAGGGGATGGTGAAAAACTGTTTTTT. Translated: CASSLVGGDGEKLFF.

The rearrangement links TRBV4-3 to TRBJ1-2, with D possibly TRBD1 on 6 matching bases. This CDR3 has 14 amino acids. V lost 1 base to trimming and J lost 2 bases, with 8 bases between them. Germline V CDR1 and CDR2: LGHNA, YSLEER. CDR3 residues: CASSQGTGNYGYTF. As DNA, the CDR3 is TGCGCCAGCAGCCAAGGAACAGGGAACTATGGCTACACCTTC.

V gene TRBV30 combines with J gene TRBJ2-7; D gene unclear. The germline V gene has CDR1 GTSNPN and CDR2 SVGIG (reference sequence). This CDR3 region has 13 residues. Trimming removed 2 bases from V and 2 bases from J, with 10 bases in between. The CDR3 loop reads CAWSNRRAYEQYF. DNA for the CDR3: TGTGCCTGGAGTAACCGGCGTGCCTACGAGCAGTACTTC.

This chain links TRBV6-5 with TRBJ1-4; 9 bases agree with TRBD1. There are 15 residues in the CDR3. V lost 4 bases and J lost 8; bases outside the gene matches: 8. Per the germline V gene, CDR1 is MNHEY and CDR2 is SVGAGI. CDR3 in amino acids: CASSSAGTGYEKLFF. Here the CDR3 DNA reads TGTGCCAGCAGTTCCGCCGGGACAGGGTACGAAAAACTGTTTTTT.

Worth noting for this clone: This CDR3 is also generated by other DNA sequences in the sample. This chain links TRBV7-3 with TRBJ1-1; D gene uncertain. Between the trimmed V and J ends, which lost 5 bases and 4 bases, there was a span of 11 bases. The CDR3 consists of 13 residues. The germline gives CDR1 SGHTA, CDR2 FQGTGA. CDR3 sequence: CASSPGGSTEAFF. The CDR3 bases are TGTGCCAGCAGCCCAGGTGGCTCCACTGAAGCTTTCTTT. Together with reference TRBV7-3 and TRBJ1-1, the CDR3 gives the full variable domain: GAGVSQTPSNKVTEKGKYVELRCDPISGHTALYWYRQSLGQGPEFLIYFQGTGAADDSGLPNDRFFAVRPEGSVSTLKIQRTERGDSAVYLCASSPGGSTEAFFGQGTRLTVV.

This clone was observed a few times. CDR3 bases: TGTGCCAGCAGCCAAGACGGAACAGCGACCTACGAGCAGTACTTC. This gives the protein CASSQDGTATYEQYF. The V and J genes are TRBV4-2 and TRBJ2-7; D remains ambiguous. CDR3 size: 15 residues. Germline-derived CDR1 and CDR2 are LGHNA and YNFKEQ. V lost 0 bases and J lost 2, with 11 bases in between.

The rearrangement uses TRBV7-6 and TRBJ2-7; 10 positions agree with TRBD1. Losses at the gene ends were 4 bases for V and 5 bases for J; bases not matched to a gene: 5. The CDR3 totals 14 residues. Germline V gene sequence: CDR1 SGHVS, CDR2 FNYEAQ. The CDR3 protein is CASSSLTGGNEQYF. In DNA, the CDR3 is TGTGCCAGCAGCTCGCTGACAGGGGGCAACGAGCAGTACTTC.

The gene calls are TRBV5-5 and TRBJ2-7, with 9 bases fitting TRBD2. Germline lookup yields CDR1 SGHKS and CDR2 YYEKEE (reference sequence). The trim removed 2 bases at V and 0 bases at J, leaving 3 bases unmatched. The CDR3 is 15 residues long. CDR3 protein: CASSFLAGSSYEQYF. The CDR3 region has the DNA TGTGCCAGCAGCTTCCTAGCGGGGAGCTCCTACGAGCAGTACTTC. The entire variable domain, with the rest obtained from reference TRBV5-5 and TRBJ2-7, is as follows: DAGVTQSPTHLIKTRGQQVTLRCSPISGHKSVSWYQQVLGQGPQFIFQYYEKEERGRGNFPDRFSARQFPNYSSELNVNALLLGDSALYLCASSFLAGSSYEQYFGPGTRLTVT.

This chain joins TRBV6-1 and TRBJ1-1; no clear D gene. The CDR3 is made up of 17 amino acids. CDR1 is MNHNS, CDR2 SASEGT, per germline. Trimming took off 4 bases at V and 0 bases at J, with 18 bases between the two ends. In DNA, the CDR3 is TGTGCCAGCAGTGGGTCTGAATATTATCAAATGAACACTGAAGCTTTCTTT. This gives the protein CASSGSEYYQMNTEAFF.

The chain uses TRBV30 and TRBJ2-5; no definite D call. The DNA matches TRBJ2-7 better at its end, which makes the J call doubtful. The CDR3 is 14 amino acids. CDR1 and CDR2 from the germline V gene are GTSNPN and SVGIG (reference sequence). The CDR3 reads CAWTDFGDSYEQYF. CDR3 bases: TGTGCCTGGACTGACTTTGGCGACTCCTACGAGCAGTACTTC.

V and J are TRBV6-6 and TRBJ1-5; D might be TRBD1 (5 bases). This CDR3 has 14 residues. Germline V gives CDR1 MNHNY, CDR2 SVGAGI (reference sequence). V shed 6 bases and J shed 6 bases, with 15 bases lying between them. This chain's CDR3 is CASRTTAGGQPQHF. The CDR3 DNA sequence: TGTGCCAGCAGGACGACGGCCGGGGGTCAGCCCCAGCATTTT.

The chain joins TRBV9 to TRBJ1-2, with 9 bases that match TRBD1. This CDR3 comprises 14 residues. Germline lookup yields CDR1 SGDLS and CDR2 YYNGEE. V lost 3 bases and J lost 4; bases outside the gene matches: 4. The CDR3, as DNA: TGTGCCAGCAGCGAGGGACAGGGCCTCTATGGCTACACCTTC. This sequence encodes CASSEGQGLYGYTF.

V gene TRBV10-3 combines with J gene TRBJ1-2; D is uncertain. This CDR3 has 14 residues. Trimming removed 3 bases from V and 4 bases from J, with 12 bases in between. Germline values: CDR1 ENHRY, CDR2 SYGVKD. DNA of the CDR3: TGTGCCATCAGTGACGTCCAGGCCCCCTATGGCTACACCTTC. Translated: CAISDVQAPYGYTF.

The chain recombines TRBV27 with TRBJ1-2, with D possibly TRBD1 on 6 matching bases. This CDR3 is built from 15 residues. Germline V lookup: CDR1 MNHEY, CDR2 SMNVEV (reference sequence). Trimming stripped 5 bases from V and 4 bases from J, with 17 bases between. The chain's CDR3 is CASSPGTKRGYGYTF. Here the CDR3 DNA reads TGTGCCAGCAGTCCGGGGACAAAACGGGGCTATGGCTACACCTTC.

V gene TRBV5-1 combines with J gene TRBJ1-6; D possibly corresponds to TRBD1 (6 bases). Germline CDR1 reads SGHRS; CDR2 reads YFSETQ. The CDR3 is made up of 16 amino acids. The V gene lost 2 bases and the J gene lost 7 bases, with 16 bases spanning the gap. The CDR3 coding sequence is TGCGCCAGCAGCTTATCAGGGGTTGTGCCGAATTCACCCCTCCACTTT. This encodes CASSLSGVVPNSPLHF.

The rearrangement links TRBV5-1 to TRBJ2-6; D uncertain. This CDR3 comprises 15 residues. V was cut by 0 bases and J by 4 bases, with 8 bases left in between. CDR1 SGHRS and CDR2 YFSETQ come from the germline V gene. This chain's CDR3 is CASSLVTAGANVLTF. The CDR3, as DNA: TGCGCCAGCAGCTTGGTGACGGCCGGGGCCAACGTCCTGACTTTC.

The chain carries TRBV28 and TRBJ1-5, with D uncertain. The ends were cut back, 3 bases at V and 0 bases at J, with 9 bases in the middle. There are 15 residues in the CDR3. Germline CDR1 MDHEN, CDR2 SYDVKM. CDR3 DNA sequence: TGTGCCAGCAGTTTGGGCTATTATAGCAATCAGCCCCAGCATTTT. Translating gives CASSLGYYSNQPQHF.